The 29 T cell receptor beta chains listed next were all sequenced from one sample in a study of metastatic and nonmetastatic thyroid tumors (dated by TCRdb to the early 2020s). The library was made by PCR. The reads were generated on an Illumina HiSeq 4000. TCRdb trimmed public reads at Q25 via fastp, called clones via MiXCR and kept in-frame beta chains. This sample holds 12,000 or so clones; 23% were observed only once. Together, the top ten hold around 12% of the sample. No patient had received any treatment before thyroid surgery. Material: adjacent normal tissue. The receptor source for this set is a female donor with papillary thyroid cancer or a benign thyroid nodule (not recorded which). Some clones in this sample may be carry-over from other donors' samples.

A few counts support this clone. The chain joins TRBV24-1 to TRBJ1-2; the D is unclear. CDR3 size: 14 residues. Between the trimmed V and J ends, which lost 0 bases and 4 bases, there was a span of 8 bases. Germline V gene data show CDR1 as KGHDR and CDR2 as SFDVKD. The CDR3 protein is CATSDLMQSYGYTF. CDR3 DNA sequence: TGTGCCACCAGTGATTTGATGCAGAGCTATGGCTACACCTTC.

This clone was seen at least ten times. This chain joins TRBV11-3 and TRBJ2-7; weak D call: TRBD2 (6 bases). From germline, CDR1 is SGHNT and CDR2 YENEEA. Deletions cut 5 bases from V and 7 bases from J, with 24 bases between. The CDR3 extends over 16 amino acids. The DNA of the CDR3 is TGTGCCAGCAGCCCCGTGGTGGCTCGGCCCGGAGGGGAGCAGTACTTC. It encodes CASSPVVARPGGEQYF.

This clone was counted at least ten times. The chain is built from TRBV7-9 and TRBJ1-1; no definite D call. Per the germline V gene, CDR1 is SEHNR and CDR2 is FQNEAQ (reference sequence). V was clipped by 2 bases and J by 7 bases, with 11 bases between them. This CDR3 comprises 13 residues. Here the CDR3 reads CASSLLSAIEAFF. In nucleotides, the CDR3 is TGTGCCAGCAGCTTACTGTCAGCGATTGAAGCTTTCTTT.

V gene TRBV7-3 combines with J gene TRBJ1-1; D is uncertain. This CDR3 region has 13 residues. Trimming took off 5 bases at V and 2 bases at J, with 9 bases between the two ends. Germline values: CDR1 SGHTA, CDR2 FQGTGA. CDR3 nucleotide sequence: TGTGCCAGCAGCCAAAGTTTCAACACTGAAGCTTTCTTT. It is translated as CASSQSFNTEAFF.

The rearrangement joins TRBV20-1 to TRBJ2-7, with 8 bases identical to TRBD1. This CDR3 comprises 14 residues. Germline loops: CDR1 DFQATT, CDR2 SNEGSKA (reference sequence). With 0 bases clipped from V and 6 bases from J, the junction kept 7 bases outside the gene matches. CDR3 DNA: TGCAGTGCTAGAGATCTGACAGGGGACGGCGAGCAGTACTTC. Translated, it gives CSARDLTGDGEQYF.

This clone has a handful of counts. The chain combines TRBV6-5 with TRBJ2-7; D is uncertain. This CDR3 spans 15 amino acids. CDR1 and CDR2 from the germline V gene are MNHEY and SVGAGI. V was cut by 4 bases and J by 3 bases, with 16 bases left in between. CDR3 DNA: TGTGCCAGCAGTTTAATGGTCCAGCCTGACTACGAGCAGTACTTC. Translated, it gives CASSLMVQPDYEQYF.

The chain recombines TRBV7-9 with TRBJ1-4; 7 bases line up with TRBD1. From germline, CDR1 is SEHNR and CDR2 FQNEAQ (reference sequence). V dropped 0 bases and J dropped 5; count of bases not matched to a gene: 0. The CDR3 length is 14 residues. Written as DNA, the CDR3 is TGTGCCAGCAGCTTAGCGGGACAGAATGAAAAACTGTTTTTT. Its translation: CASSLAGQNEKLFF.

V usage is TRBV5-4 and J usage is TRBJ2-3; 8 nucleotides match TRBD2. There are 17 residues in the CDR3. Trimming cost V 1 base and J 1 base; bases outside gene matches: 8. CDR1 is SGHNT, CDR2 YYREEE, per germline (reference sequence). This CDR3 is CASSLPTGTSGTDTQYF. In DNA form, the CDR3 reads TGTGCCAGCAGCTTGCCCACCGGGACTAGTGGCACAGATACGCAGTATTTT.

This chain connects TRBV20-1 to TRBJ1-2; D may be TRBD1 (6 bases). The V end was cut by 6 bases, the J end by 5 bases, with 10 bases between. The CDR3 runs to 11 residues. CDR1 DFQATT and CDR2 SNEGSKA come from the germline V gene (reference sequence). The CDR3 DNA is TGCAGTGCGACAGGCGATTATGGCTACACCTTC. Protein product: CSATGDYGYTF.

This clone was seen only a few times. V is TRBV6-1 and J is TRBJ2-7; the D is unclear. Germline values: CDR1 MNHNS, CDR2 SASEGT. The CDR3 extends over 13 amino acids. Between the trimmed V and J ends, which lost 2 bases and 3 bases, there was a span of 8 bases. CDR3 sequence reads: CASSESQDYEQYF. The CDR3 nucleotides are TGTGCCAGCAGTGAAAGTCAGGACTACGAGCAGTACTTC.

This chain joins TRBV7-3 and TRBJ2-1; 10 bases match TRBD1. Trimming at V came to 6 bases and at J to 5 bases, leaving 7 bases not matched to a gene. The CDR3 is 15 amino acids. The V gene's germline CDR1 is SGHTA and CDR2 FQGTGA. CDR3 in amino acids: CASSFRQGANNEQFF. In DNA form, the CDR3 reads TGTGCCAGCAGTTTCAGACAGGGGGCCAACAATGAGCAGTTCTTC.

The genes are TRBV11-1 and TRBJ2-7, with 9 bases matching TRBD2. This CDR3 has 13 amino acids. Germline CDR1 SGHAT, CDR2 FQDESV (reference sequence). The J segment lost 4 bases and the V segment lost 5 bases, leaving 3 bases of the junction unmatched. CDR3 residues: CASSVLAGYEQYF. The CDR3 DNA follows: TGTGCCAGCAGCGTCCTAGCGGGGTACGAGCAGTACTTC. The entire variable domain, with the rest obtained from reference TRBV11-1 and TRBJ2-7, is as follows: EAEVAQSPRYKITEKSQAVAFWCDPISGHATLYWYRQILGQGPELLVQFQDESVVDDSQLPKDRFSAERLKGVDSTLKIQPAELGDSAMYLCASSVLAGYEQYFGPGTRLTVT.

Ten or more counts support this clone. The chain carries TRBV3-1 and TRBJ2-2, with D unclear. The CDR3 has 12 residues. V was pared by 3 bases and J by 3 bases, with 2 bases between. Looked up from germline, CDR1 is LGHDT and CDR2 is YNNKEL (reference sequence). The CDR3: CASSHYTGELFF. DNA for the CDR3: TGTGCCAGCAGCCATTACACCGGGGAGCTGTTTTTT.

The rearrangement uses TRBV12-3 or TRBV12-4 and TRBJ2-7; weak D call: TRBD2 (6 bases). The CDR3 has 11 amino acids. The V end lost 6 bases, the J end lost 4 bases, and 7 bases lay between the germline ends. The CDR3 protein is CASRGGYEQYF. In nucleotides, the CDR3 is TGTGCCAGCAGAGGAGGGTACGAGCAGTACTTC.

The table lists this clone with a few counts. Relative to the germline gene, one junction end is altered; a read error may explain this. The J gene is TRBJ1-4, the V gene TRBV6-2 or TRBV6-3; D gene unclear. The CDR3 contains 15 residues. Germline CDR1 is MNHEY and CDR2 is SVGEGT. Here the CDR3 DNA reads TGTGCCAGCAGTTACCCCGAGGACCGCGATGAAAAGCTGTTTTTT. Its translation is CASSYPEDRDEKLFF.

The chain combines TRBV6-1 with TRBJ2-7; tentatively, D is TRBD1 or TRBD2 (5 bases each). CDR1 MNHNS and CDR2 SASEGT come from the germline V gene. The CDR3 runs to 13 residues. Deletions cut 2 bases from V and 7 bases from J, with 12 bases between. The CDR3 region is CASSEWGNGEQYF. In DNA, the CDR3 is TGTGCCAGCAGTGAATGGGGGAACGGTGAGCAGTACTTC.

By share of the sample, this clone is medium-sized. The CDR3, as DNA: TGTGCCAGCGCTCGGACGGAGAACACTGAAGCTTTCTTT. The encoded protein is CASARTENTEAFF. V gene TRBV11-2 combines with J gene TRBJ1-1; D ambiguous. Germline V CDR1 and CDR2: SGHAT, FQNNGV. The V gene lost 8 bases and the J gene lost 1 base, with 11 bases spanning the gap. There are 13 residues in the CDR3.

This clone rates as medium-sized (0.01 to 0.1%). The CDR3 loop is CATSRDESGLAKNIQYF. CDR3 DNA sequence: TGTGCCACCAGCAGAGATGAAAGTGGACTAGCCAAAAACATTCAGTACTTC. V and J are TRBV15 and TRBJ2-4; TRBD2 is a possible D gene (5 bases). The V end was cut by 0 bases, the J end by 0 bases, with 12 bases between. Germline V gene sequence: CDR1 LNHNV, CDR2 YYDKDF (reference sequence). CDR3 length equals 17 residues.

The chain carries TRBV20-1 and TRBJ1-5, with D tentatively TRBD1 (5 bases). The CDR3 has 14 amino acids. CDR1 and CDR2 from the germline V gene are DFQATT and SNEGSKA (reference sequence). V was clipped by 5 bases and J by 11 bases, with 22 bases between them. CDR3 protein: CSAVPEWRPGAQHF. The CDR3 DNA reads as TGCAGTGCTGTACCAGAATGGCGGCCGGGGGCCCAGCATTTT.

This chain uses TRBV6-2 or TRBV6-3 with TRBJ2-1, with TRBD2 identical over 12 bases. V lost 1 base, J lost 8 bases, and 15 bases stayed unmatched. The germline V gene encodes CDR1 MNHEY and CDR2 SVGEGT. CDR3 size: 19 residues. CDR3: CASSYYLAGGPVIYDEQFF. Written as DNA, the CDR3 is TGTGCCAGCAGTTACTATCTAGCGGGGGGGCCAGTCATTTACGATGAGCAGTTCTTC.

Within the sample, this clone is medium-sized. This chain links TRBV6-1 with TRBJ1-2, with unresolved D. Germline V gene lookup returns CDR1 MNHNS and CDR2 SASEGT. The CDR3 is 13 residues long. V was pared by 3 bases and J by 6 bases, with 11 bases between. CDR3 amino acids: CASSDGGWDGYTF. CDR3 nucleotides: TGTGCCAGCAGTGATGGAGGCTGGGATGGCTACACCTTC.

This clone was detected a few times. One end of the junction is discordant with germline, which a read error may explain. The rearrangement uses TRBV6-4 and TRBJ2-2; 7 nucleotides align to TRBD2. CDR1 and CDR2 from the germline V gene are MRHNA and SNTAGT. This CDR3 region has 17 residues. CDR3: CASSRSGEGMNTGELFF. The CDR3 bases are TGTGCCAGCAGCAGGTCTGGGGAGGGGATGAACACCGGGGAGCTGTTTTTC.

This clone was counted only a few times. The chain has TRBV5-1 and TRBJ2-3; 10 bases fit TRBD2. Germline assignment: CDR1 SGHRS and CDR2 YFSETQ. The CDR3 is 16 amino acids. V lost 1 base to trimming and J lost 1 base; unmatched junction nucleotides: 3. The CDR3 reads CASSLTGTSGTDTQYF. Written as DNA, the CDR3 is TGCGCCAGCAGCTTGACCGGGACTAGCGGCACAGATACGCAGTATTTT.

V is TRBV27 and J is TRBJ1-2; possibly TRBD1 for D (6 bases). V lost 9 bases and J 4 bases, leaving 15 bases between the germline ends. The CDR3 is made up of 13 amino acids. Germline V gene data show CDR1 as MNHEY and CDR2 as SMNVEV (reference sequence). CDR3 protein: CASRGAGVYGYTF. CDR3 DNA: TGTGCCAGTCGGGGGGCTGGCGTCTATGGCTACACCTTC.

In its sample, this clone was seen a few times. The chain recombines TRBV6-1 with TRBJ1-2; 7 bases agree with TRBD1. The trim removed 7 bases at V and 5 bases at J, leaving 7 bases unmatched. The CDR3 is made up of 13 amino acids. Germline V gene lookup returns CDR1 MNHNS and CDR2 SASEGT. The CDR3, as DNA: TGTGCCAGCACTATCGACAGGGAGTATGGCTACACCTTC. Its protein is CASTIDREYGYTF.

The chain is built from TRBV30 and TRBJ2-7, with 10 nucleotides matching TRBD2. From germline, CDR1 is GTSNPN and CDR2 SVGIG (reference sequence). After removal of 2 bases from V and 3 bases from J, the junction contained 7 bases not matched to a gene. The CDR3 consists of 15 residues. The CDR3 nucleotides read TGTGCCTGGAGTTCTAGCGGGAGTTCCTGCTACGAGCAGTACTTC. As protein: CAWSSSGSSCYEQYF.

The gene calls are TRBV6-5 and TRBJ2-1, with TRBD2 identical over 11 bases. V lost 0 bases and J lost 5; bases outside the gene matches: 0. The CDR3 totals 15 residues. Germline V gives CDR1 MNHEY, CDR2 SVGAGI. CDR3 loop: CASSYSTSGNNEQFF. Here the CDR3 DNA reads TGTGCCAGCAGTTACTCGACTAGCGGGAACAATGAGCAGTTCTTC.

Remarks on this clone: The conserved final phenylalanine or tryptophan is absent from the CDR3, which likely points to a read error. V and J are TRBV5-1 and TRBJ2-1; D unclear. The CDR3 totals 13 residues. CDR1 and CDR2 (germline): SGHRS, YFSETQ. The CDR3 DNA follows: TGCGCCAGCCGCTTGGAGACCCAAACTGTGCAGTTCGTC. This encodes CASRLETQTVQFV.

This clone occurred a few times. The V and J genes are TRBV28 and TRBJ1-2; D ambiguous. V was pared by 6 bases and J by 3 bases, with 26 bases between. Looked up from germline, CDR1 is MDHEN and CDR2 is SYDVKM. The CDR3 is made up of 18 amino acids. CDR3 nucleotide sequence: TGTGCCAGCAGCCCCTCGAGCCGGATCCGATTTAGTGACTATGGCTACACCTTC. This gives the protein CASSPSSRIRFSDYGYTF.